This T cell receptor beta chain was documented in a study of human T cells and chemical hapten exposure. Across the study: The patch tests put 0.01% DPC on the skin of the upper back and were read 6 days later. Alopecia areata, totalis or universalis affected patients who were mostly female.

V lost 0 bases and J 4 bases, leaving 13 bases between the germline ends. This CDR3 comprises 15 residues. Per germline, CDR1 MNHEY and CDR2 SVGAGI. MiXCR was run by TCRdb on the RACE reads, yielding one entry per CDR3 protein. The sample consists of more than 65,000 distinct CDR3 sequences, approximately 35% of them appearing once. Time point defined: patch test 1, 2 weeks after DPC sensitization. The treatment denotes: therapeutic diphenylcyclopropenone sensitization with weekly scalp DPC. Total RNA was extracted from unfractionated whole blood. This sequence joins TRBV6-5 and TRBJ2-7; D is possibly TRBD1 (6 bases). Sample: whole blood, taken in connection with sensitization to the hapten diphenylcyclopropenone (DPC). This TCR derives from a man aged 40-49 years with alopecia areata. Some clones in this sample may be carry-over from other donors' samples. CDR3 nucleotides: TGTGCCAGCAGTTACTCGTTTGGGACACTGTACGAGCAGTACTTC. Its translation is CASSYSFGTLYEQYF.